This record concerns one TCR beta chain sequence. This entry comes from a study of PD-1 blockade in classical Hodgkin lymphoma. Clones were read by immunoSEQ multiplex PCR, and TCRdb kept only the in-frame ones, dropping some. This table has some 20,000 clones, more than 75% appearing once. Noted time point: cycle 4 day 1 (C4D1), after six to seven weeks of nivolumab. Every patient experienced relapse after autologous stem cell transplantation, and brentuximab vedotin exposure varied. Magnetic depletion of non-target cells from thawed PBMCs yielded purified CD8+ T cells. This CDR3 has 15 residues. V lost 3 bases and J lost 2, with 15 bases in between. Germline assignment: CDR1 SQVTM and CDR2 ANQGSEA.

The chain carries TRBV29-1 and TRBJ2-3; the D gene is possibly TRBD1 (5 bases). The clonotype was recovered from a human donor with classical Hodgkin lymphoma. The sequences come from CD8+ T cells from blood, collected before the fourth cycle of nivolumab. The CDR3 here is CSVDSQGSYTDTQYF. Here the CDR3 DNA reads TGCAGCGTTGACAGCCAGGGAAGTTACACAGATACGCAGTATTTT.